This passage covers 20 T cell receptor beta chains from one sample sequenced in a study of blood T cell repertoires in COVID-19 (dated by TCRdb to the early 2020s). To prepare the library, the immunoSEQ multiplex PCR assay was applied. Not all clones reach the TCRdb copy of this immuneACCESS table, which keeps in-frame sequences only. Checked studies attribute under half of the gap to unresolved V genes and leave the rest unexplained. This sample lists about 120,000 clones; 70% to 90% were detected once. The leading ten clones occupy 3.9% of the sample. What was sequenced was peripheral blood. All receptors come from a man aged 60 to 69 with acute or convalescent COVID-19.

This chain joins TRBV15 and TRBJ1-1, with 7 bases that match TRBD1. V shed 3 bases and J 4 bases; nucleotides not matched to a gene: 14. CDR1 LNHNV and CDR2 YYDKDF come from the germline V gene (reference sequence). There are 17 residues in the CDR3. CDR3 bases: TGTGCCACCAGCAGTCCCGAGGGGGCCAGGGGAAGCACTGAAGCTTTCTTT. Translated: CATSSPEGARGSTEAFF.

The rearrangement joins TRBV19 to TRBJ2-3; D possibly corresponds to TRBD2 (5 bases). V shed 5 bases and J shed 3 bases, with 12 bases lying between them. This CDR3 has 14 amino acids. Germline values: CDR1 LNHDA, CDR2 SQIVND (reference sequence). The CDR3 loop is CASSAPGGTDTQYF. The DNA for the CDR3 is TGTGCCAGTAGTGCGCCCGGAGGAACAGATACGCAGTATTTT.

V usage is TRBV5-1 and J usage is TRBJ2-2; 9 nucleotides agree with TRBD1. Germline CDR1 reads SGHRS; CDR2 reads YFSETQ. The CDR3 has 16 amino acids. J was trimmed by 3 bases and V by 4 bases; bases with no gene match: 7. CDR3: CASSPGTGRDTGELFF. The CDR3 nucleotides are TGCGCCAGCAGCCCCGGGACAGGGAGGGACACCGGGGAGCTGTTTTTT.

The chain uses TRBV29-1 and TRBJ2-2, with 7 bases fitting TRBD2. CDR3 length: 14 amino acids. The germline V gene has CDR1 SQVTM and CDR2 ANQGSEA. Losses at the gene ends were 6 bases for V and 6 bases for J; bases not matched to a gene: 10. This chain's CDR3 is CSVPAGEYAGELFF. The CDR3 DNA reads as TGCAGCGTCCCGGCGGGAGAGTACGCCGGGGAGCTGTTTTTT.

The CDR3, as DNA: TGTGCCAGCAGCCTCCAAACAGGGGATTCTGGCTACACCTTC. Amino acid sequence: CASSLQTGDSGYTF. The chain is built from TRBV7-8 and TRBJ1-2; 7 positions agree with TRBD1. Germline V gives CDR1 SGHVS, CDR2 FQNEAQ. V was pared by 5 bases and J by 7 bases, with 10 bases of the junction left unmatched. This CDR3 is built from 14 residues.

The chain employs TRBV6-5 and TRBJ1-3; D gene ambiguous. Germline CDR1 and CDR2: MNHEY and SVGAGI. CDR3 length: 13 amino acids. Trimming pared 5 bases from V and 7 bases from J, leaving 12 bases between. The DNA for the CDR3 is TGTGCCAGCAGTCCCAGAGGTGGGAACACCATATATTTT. Its translation: CASSPRGGNTIYF.

The gene calls are TRBV28 and TRBJ1-4; 7 nucleotides line up with TRBD1. The germline V gene has CDR1 MDHEN and CDR2 SYDVKM. The CDR3 is 16 amino acids. The V and J ends lost 7 bases and 7 bases, in that order; junction bases with no gene match: 15. CDR3 protein: CASTPPRGSLSEKLFF. The CDR3 DNA reads as TGTGCCAGCACCCCCCCCAGGGGGAGTTTGAGTGAAAAACTGTTTTTT.

This clone has only one observation. The chain combines TRBV10-1 with TRBJ2-1; D might be TRBD1 (6 bases). V lost 5 bases and J 2 bases, leaving 16 bases between the germline ends. Germline V gene data show CDR1 as WNHNN and CDR2 as SYGVQD (reference sequence). This CDR3 comprises 16 residues. The CDR3 here is CASSNHTGKAYNEQFF. Here the CDR3 DNA reads TGCGCCAGCAGTAACCATACAGGGAAGGCCTACAATGAGCAGTTCTTC.

The genes are TRBV13 and TRBJ2-7; D might be TRBD1 (5 bases). The CDR3 length is 13 residues. The V and J ends lost 3 bases and 2 bases respectively, with 8 bases between them. Germline values: CDR1 PRHDT, CDR2 FYEKMQ (reference sequence). Written as DNA, the CDR3 is TGTGCCAGCAGCTTTGGACATACCTACGAGCAGTACTTC. Translation: CASSFGHTYEQYF.

The chain couples TRBV7-3 to TRBJ2-7; 10 positions agree with TRBD2. V shed 4 bases, J shed 7 bases, and the junction held 7 bases outside the gene matches. The CDR3 has 14 amino acids. Germline V gene sequence: CDR1 SGHTA, CDR2 FQGTGA. CDR3 protein: CASSSTSGKGEQYF. The CDR3 DNA follows: TGTGCCAGCAGCTCCACTAGCGGGAAAGGGGAGCAGTACTTC.

The chain combines TRBV28 with TRBJ2-5; D remains ambiguous. V gave up 7 bases and J gave up 1 base, with 10 bases separating them. From germline, CDR1 is MDHEN and CDR2 SYDVKM. This CDR3 is built from 13 residues. As DNA, the CDR3 is TGTGCCAGCAACAGACCTCCCCAAGAGACCCAGTACTTC. Amino acids: CASNRPPQETQYF.

V is TRBV6-2 or TRBV6-3 and J is TRBJ2-2; D is unresolved. The ends were cut back, 3 bases at V and 6 bases at J, with 8 bases in the middle. Germline V CDR1 and CDR2: MNHEY, SVGEGT. The CDR3 has 13 amino acids. In DNA, the CDR3 is TGTGCCAGCAGTTATGCGCGAGCCGGGGAGCTGTTTTTT. This encodes CASSYARAGELFF.

The V and J genes are TRBV7-8 and TRBJ2-1, with 9 bases that match TRBD2. The germline gives CDR1 SGHVS, CDR2 FQNEAQ. V was clipped by 5 bases and J by 4 bases; unmatched bases: 6. This CDR3 spans 15 amino acids. The CDR3 nucleotides are TGTGCCAGCAGCGCTTTTAGCGGGGGATACAATGAGCAGTTCTTC. Amino acids: CASSAFSGGYNEQFF.

The count of this clone is one. J is TRBJ1-5 and V is TRBV25-1; TRBD1 is a possible D gene (5 bases). The germline V and J ends were trimmed by 3 bases and 6 bases, with 12 bases remaining between them. CDR1 and CDR2 from the germline V gene are MGHDK and SYGVNS. CDR3 length: 14 amino acids. CDR3 in amino acids: CASSDPGASQPQHF. In nucleotides, the CDR3 is TGTGCCAGCAGTGATCCTGGGGCAAGTCAGCCCCAGCATTTT.

This clone showed up many times. The chain is built from TRBV7-8 and TRBJ2-7; D call uncertain. Germline assignment: CDR1 SGHVS and CDR2 FQNEAQ. This CDR3 spans 13 amino acids. The V gene lost 5 bases and the J gene lost 6 bases, with 14 bases spanning the gap. DNA of the CDR3: TGTGCCAGCAGCCCCCGGGTGAAGCGCGAGCAGTACTTC. It yields the protein CASSPRVKREQYF. The full variable domain, its missing parts supplied by reference TRBV7-8 and TRBJ2-7, is GAGVSQSPRYKVAKRGQDVALRCDPISGHVSLFWYQQALGQGPEFLTYFQNEAQLDKSGLPSDRFFAERPEGSVSTLKIQRTQQEDSAVYLCASSPRVKREQYFGPGTRLTVT.

The J gene is TRBJ1-2, the V gene TRBV25-1; D may be TRBD1 (6 bases). The CDR3 has 14 amino acids. V dropped 6 bases and J dropped 8 bases, with 19 bases sitting between them. Per germline, CDR1 MGHDK and CDR2 SYGVNS. CDR3 in DNA: TGTGCCAGCAGCCATACCCAGGGGTTGGGAGGCTACACCTTC. The encoded protein is CASSHTQGLGGYTF.

This clone was found a few times. The chain recombines TRBV7-3 with TRBJ2-1; 9 positions agree with TRBD2. V shed 1 base, J shed 3 bases, and the junction held 7 bases outside the gene matches. The length of the CDR3 is 17 residues. From germline, CDR1 is SGHTA and CDR2 FQGTGA. The CDR3 reads CASSLNSASGNYNEQFF. The CDR3, as DNA: TGTGCCAGCAGCTTAAATTCCGCTAGCGGGAACTACAATGAGCAGTTCTTC.

V usage is TRBV28 and J usage is TRBJ2-7; 10 nucleotides align to TRBD1. Losses at the gene ends were 6 bases for V and 4 bases for J; bases not matched to a gene: 24. From germline, CDR1 is MDHEN and CDR2 SYDVKM. The CDR3 is 20 amino acids. The CDR3 DNA reads TGTGCCAGCAGCCTAAATCCCGGGACAGGGGAATCCCATAGCGGGTACGAGCAGTACTTC. Residues: CASSLNPGTGESHSGYEQYF.

This chain links TRBV10-3 with TRBJ2-1; TRBD2 aligns across 13 bases. The germline V gene encodes CDR1 ENHRY and CDR2 SYGVKD. This CDR3 has 18 amino acids. Unmatched junction bases numbered 4, after V lost 2 bases and J lost 0 bases. The CDR3 DNA follows: TGTGCCATCAGTGAGACTAGCGGGAGGGCCAGCTCCTACAATGAGCAGTTCTTC. Translation gives CAISETSGRASSYNEQFF.

As DNA, the CDR3 is TGTGCCAGCAGCTTGGACACAGAGAATAGCAATCAGCCCCAGCATTTT. Its translation: CASSLDTENSNQPQHF. The chain combines TRBV5-5 with TRBJ1-5; D gene ambiguous. V was cut by 0 bases and J by 0 bases, with 10 bases left in between. The CDR3 runs 16 residues. CDR1 and CDR2 from the germline V gene are SGHKS and YYEKEE (reference sequence).